The clone carrying this TCR beta chain was observed at least ten times. By flow cytometry, patients selected for sequencing had shown an expansion of CD8+CD57+ cells. When blood sampling took place, the patients had received no therapy. Genomic DNA, serving as template, underwent TCR beta VDJ and CDR3 profiling. Using its own MiXCR run on the reads, TCRdb lists one record per CDR3 protein. This sample has roughly 250,000 distinct CDR3 sequences; approximately 82% occur once, and the top ten carry 40% to 50%. These data belong to a study of CD8+CD57+ T cells in acquired aplastic anemia. Study context: The DNA of sorted CD4+ and CD8+ cells averaged around 3 ug.

Per germline, CDR1 LGHNA and CDR2 YSLEER. Trimming left V 1 base short and J 2 bases short, with 9 bases between. The CDR3 covers 15 residues. The chain has TRBV4-3 and TRBJ1-5; no definite D call. The source material was sorted CD4+, CD8+, or CD8+CD57+ T cells (not recorded which) from PBMCs. The TCR originated in a human donor with aplastic anemia. CDR3 sequence (DNA): TGCGCCAGCAGCCAAGGACGGGGAGGCAATCAGCCCCAGCATTTT. Amino acids: CASSQGRGGNQPQHF.